This entry lists 23 T cell receptor beta chains sequenced from one sample in a study of identical twins. In TCRdb, the 5' RACE reads were re-called with MiXCR into one record per CDR3 protein. The sample contains around 490,000 distinct CDR3 sequences, 14% of which appear only once. These data were also filed under a second study, of yellow fever vaccine responses in identical twins.

Source material: CD4+ T cells sorted from blood. The receptors come from a woman under 30 in good health.

This clonotype was seen repeatedly, ten times or more. This chain uses TRBV10-3 with TRBJ2-5; D remains unclear. Germline values: CDR1 ENHRY, CDR2 SYGVKD. CDR3 length: 15 residues. Deletions cut 3 bases from V and 2 bases from J, with 13 bases between. DNA for the CDR3: TGTGCCATCAGTGACCACGGGCTCGGGCAAGAGACCCAGTACTTC. Amino acid sequence: CAISDHGLGQETQYF.

The V and J genes are TRBV20-1 and TRBJ1-2, with D uncertain. The CDR3 totals 13 residues. The V end was cut by 2 bases, the J end by 4 bases, with 11 bases between. Germline CDR1 DFQATT, CDR2 SNEGSKA (reference sequence). The CDR3 region is CSARLVRSYGYTF. DNA for the CDR3: TGCAGTGCTAGACTAGTAAGGAGCTATGGCTACACCTTC.

This clonotype has just a few counts. V is TRBV6-2 or TRBV6-3 and J is TRBJ2-7; 8 bases are a match to TRBD2. The V and J ends lost 4 bases and 6 bases, in that order; junction bases with no gene match: 11. This CDR3 is built from 15 residues. Germline-derived CDR1 and CDR2 are MNHEY and SVGEGT. CDR3 loop: CASSWSGRNLREQYF. The CDR3 region has the DNA TGTGCCAGCAGTTGGAGCGGGAGAAATTTGCGCGAGCAGTACTTC.

This chain joins TRBV20-1 and TRBJ2-7; 11 nucleotides align to TRBD1. The germline CDR1 and CDR2 sequences are DFQATT and SNEGSKA (reference sequence). The length of the CDR3 is 13 residues. With 6 bases clipped from V and 3 bases from J, the junction kept 4 bases outside the gene matches. As DNA, the CDR3 is TGCAGTGCCAGGGACAGGGGGAACTACGAGCAGTACTTC. It yields the protein CSARDRGNYEQYF.

This clonotype showed up just a few times. This chain joins TRBV4-2 and TRBJ2-5; the match to TRBD2 covers 13 bases. CDR3 length: 18 amino acids. Germline values: CDR1 LGHNA, CDR2 YNFKEQ. J gave up 2 bases and V 1 base, and 7 bases lay outside the gene matches. The CDR3 region is CASSQGGTSGAIQETQYF. CDR3 sequence (DNA): TGTGCCAGCAGCCAAGGTGGGACTAGCGGGGCTATACAAGAGACCCAGTACTTC.

The chain employs TRBV12-3 or TRBV12-4 and TRBJ2-7; D unresolved. The CDR3 contains 13 residues. V shed 6 bases and J shed 6 bases, with 15 bases lying between them. CDR3 nucleotide sequence: TGTGCCAGCAGCCGCTTCGAGGACGGCGAGCAGTACTTC. This sequence encodes CASSRFEDGEQYF.

The chain recombines TRBV30 with TRBJ1-2, with TRBD1 as a possible D gene (5 bases). V lost 0 bases and J 5 bases, leaving 13 bases between the germline ends. This CDR3 comprises 14 residues. Germline-derived CDR1 and CDR2 are GTSNPN and SVGIG (reference sequence). This CDR3 is CAWSVRGDSYGYTF. In nucleotides, the CDR3 is TGTGCCTGGAGTGTAAGGGGAGACAGTTATGGCTACACCTTC.

This clonotype was detected ten times or more. The chain recombines TRBV29-1 with TRBJ2-5; perhaps TRBD1 as D (6 bases). V was clipped by 3 bases and J by 1 base, with 18 bases between them. Per the germline V gene, CDR1 is SQVTM and CDR2 is ANQGSEA. CDR3 length: 16 amino acids. Here the CDR3 reads CSVDSRGLGSQETQYF. DNA of the CDR3: TGCAGCGTTGATTCGAGGGGGTTGGGAAGCCAAGAGACCCAGTACTTC. Looking up the rest from reference TRBV29-1 and TRBJ2-5 gives the full variable domain: SAVISQKPSRDICQRGTSLTIQCQVDSQVTMMFWYRQQPGQSLTLIATANQGSEATYESGFVIDKFPISRPNLTFSTLTVSNMSPEDSSIYLCSVDSRGLGSQETQYFGPGTRLLVL.

The table lists this clonotype with a few counts. V is TRBV20-1 and J is TRBJ1-1, with 7 bases that match TRBD1. CDR3 length: 13 amino acids. In germline, CDR1 is DFQATT, CDR2 SNEGSKA (reference sequence). V lost 3 bases to trimming and J lost 12 bases; unmatched junction nucleotides: 13. CDR3 loop: CSASKNLGTATFF. In DNA form, the CDR3 reads TGCAGTGCTAGCAAAAATCTCGGGACAGCAACTTTCTTT.

This clonotype was detected a few times. The V and J genes are TRBV7-4 and TRBJ1-5; D remains unclear. The germline CDR1 and CDR2 sequences are SGHVT and SQSDAQ. This CDR3 has 10 amino acids. The CDR3 sequence is CANSNQPQHF. CDR3 in DNA: TGTGCAAACAGCAATCAGCCCCAGCATTTT.

This clonotype turned up a few times. The chain uses TRBV7-6 and TRBJ2-3; 7 bases are shared with TRBD1. J was trimmed by 1 base and V by 5 bases; bases with no gene match: 6. This CDR3 comprises 15 residues. The germline CDR1 and CDR2 sequences are SGHVS and FNYEAQ. In DNA, the CDR3 is TGTGCCAGCAGCGGCCGGGACAGTCGCACAGATACGCAGTATTTT. It codes for CASSGRDSRTDTQYF.

The chain recombines TRBV3-1 with TRBJ1-3; D not resolved. Trimming removed 2 bases from V and 0 bases from J, with 8 bases in between. Germline V gene lookup returns CDR1 LGHDT and CDR2 YNNKEL (reference sequence). This CDR3 has 15 residues. CDR3 protein: CASSQQPISGNTIYF. The CDR3 bases are TGTGCCAGCAGCCAACAGCCGATCTCTGGAAACACCATATATTTT.

This clonotype was observed a few times. This chain joins TRBV6-5 and TRBJ2-7; 8 positions agree with TRBD2. Losses at the gene ends were 0 bases for V and 4 bases for J; bases not matched to a gene: 8. The length of the CDR3 is 16 residues. Germline loops: CDR1 MNHEY, CDR2 SVGAGI. In nucleotides, the CDR3 is TGTGCCAGCAGTTACTCTATACCAGCGGGAGTGTACGAGCAGTACTTC. The encoded protein is CASSYSIPAGVYEQYF.

The genes are TRBV4-1 and TRBJ1-6, with D perhaps matching TRBD1 (5 bases). This CDR3 has 15 residues. Trimming cost V 2 bases and J 7 bases, with 12 bases left between them. CDR1 and CDR2 (germline): MGHRA, YSYEKL. The CDR3 protein is CASSQTGTENSPLHF. For the CDR3, the DNA is TGCGCCAGCAGCCAAACCGGGACTGAGAATTCACCCCTCCACTTT.

This clonotype was counted a few times. The rearrangement joins TRBV7-2 to TRBJ1-4; possible D gene TRBD1, 6 bases. Looked up from germline, CDR1 is SGHTA and CDR2 is FQGNSA. The CDR3 has 15 residues. V shed 4 bases and J shed 5 bases, with 14 bases lying between them. Here the CDR3 reads CASSYRGRGNEKLFF. The CDR3 DNA reads TGTGCCAGCAGCTATAGGGGGAGGGGAAATGAAAAACTGTTTTTT.

This clonotype was seen a few times. The rearrangement links TRBV5-1 to TRBJ2-3, with D unclear. Per germline, CDR1 SGHRS and CDR2 YFSETQ. V lost 4 bases and J 2 bases, leaving 14 bases between the germline ends. CDR3 length: 15 residues. CDR3 DNA sequence: TGCGCCAGCAGCCCTAGGACGGAGCCCACAGATACGCAGTATTTT. It is translated as CASSPRTEPTDTQYF.

This clonotype was found a few times. This rearrangement joins TRBV29-1 to TRBJ2-2; the match to TRBD1 covers 11 bases. In germline, CDR1 is SQVTM, CDR2 ANQGSEA. The V gene end was trimmed by 4 bases and the J gene end by 4 bases; junction bases not matched to a gene: 11. This CDR3 has 17 amino acids. CDR3 bases: TGCAGCGTTGCGCGGGACAGGGGGTTGGGAGGCACCGGGGAGCTGTTTTTT. This codes for CSVARDRGLGGTGELFF.

The V and J genes are TRBV12-5 and TRBJ2-1, with unresolved D. The CDR3 length is 17 residues. Germline V gene lookup returns CDR1 LGHNT and CDR2 FRNRAP. The ends were cut back, 2 bases at V and 4 bases at J, with 18 bases in the middle. The CDR3 is CASGLYVAPSTYNEQFF. The CDR3 DNA sequence: TGTGCTAGTGGTTTGTACGTGGCCCCGAGCACGTACAATGAGCAGTTCTTC.

This clonotype was recorded a few times. V and J are TRBV7-2 and TRBJ2-1; D is perhaps TRBD2 (5 bases). Germline lookup yields CDR1 SGHTA and CDR2 FQGNSA. V was pared by 1 base and J by 3 bases, with 10 bases between. The CDR3 covers 15 residues. The CDR3 here is CASSLGRDYYNEQFF. The CDR3 region has the DNA TGTGCCAGCAGCTTAGGTCGGGATTACTACAATGAGCAGTTCTTC.

This chain connects TRBV6-1 to TRBJ2-3, with 7 nucleotides matching TRBD2. In germline, CDR1 is MNHNS, CDR2 SASEGT. This CDR3 has 11 amino acids. Losses at the gene ends were 9 bases for V and 7 bases for J; bases not matched to a gene: 4. The CDR3 DNA follows: TGTGCCAGTGACGGGGGGAATACGCAGTATTTT. It yields the protein CASDGGNTQYF.

This clonotype was observed a handful of times. The DNA of the CDR3 is TGTGCCAGTAGTATTGGGATCACTCAAGAGACCCAGTACTTC. Protein: CASSIGITQETQYF. The gene calls are TRBV19 and TRBJ2-5; D call uncertain. Per the germline V gene, CDR1 is LNHDA and CDR2 is SQIVND (reference sequence). The CDR3 extends over 14 amino acids. V shed 3 bases and J shed 2 bases, with 10 bases lying between them. Based on the CDR3 plus reference TRBV19 and TRBJ2-5, the full variable domain is DGGITQSPKYLFRKEGQNVTLSCEQNLNHDAMYWYRQDPGQGLRLIYYSQIVNDFQKGDIAEGYSVSREKKESFPLTVTSAQKNPTAFYLCASSIGITQETQYFGPGTRLLVL.

The chain employs TRBV18 and TRBJ2-3; D gene uncertain. CDR1 is KGHSH, CDR2 LQKENI, per germline. The CDR3 covers 14 residues. The ends were cut back, 0 bases at V and 0 bases at J, with 4 bases in the middle. The CDR3 DNA follows: TGTGCCAGCTCACCACCTTCAAGCACAGATACGCAGTATTTT. As protein: CASSPPSSTDTQYF.

This clonotype was detected a few times. The chain couples TRBV6-2 or TRBV6-3 to TRBJ2-7; D may match TRBD1 or TRBD2 (6 bases each). Germline CDR1 reads MNHEY; CDR2 reads SVGEGT. V lost 7 bases and J lost 3, with 13 bases in between. The CDR3 loop spans 13 amino acids. Here the CDR3 reads CASNNGGGYEQYF. DNA for the CDR3: TGTGCCAGCAACAATGGAGGGGGCTACGAGCAGTACTTC.